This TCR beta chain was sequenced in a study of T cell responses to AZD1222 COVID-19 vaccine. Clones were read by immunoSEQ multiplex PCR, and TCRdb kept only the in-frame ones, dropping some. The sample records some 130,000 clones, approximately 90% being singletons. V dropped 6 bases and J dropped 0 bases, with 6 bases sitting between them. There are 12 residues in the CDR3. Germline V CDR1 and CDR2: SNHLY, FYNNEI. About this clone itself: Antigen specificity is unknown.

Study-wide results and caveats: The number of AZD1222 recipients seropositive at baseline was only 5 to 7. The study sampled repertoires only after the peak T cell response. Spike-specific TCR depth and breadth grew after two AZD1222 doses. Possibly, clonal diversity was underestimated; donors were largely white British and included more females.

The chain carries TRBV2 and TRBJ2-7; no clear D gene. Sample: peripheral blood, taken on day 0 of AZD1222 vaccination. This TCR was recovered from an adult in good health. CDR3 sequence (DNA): TGTGCCAGCAGCCGGACCTCCTACGAGCAGTACTTC. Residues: CASSRTSYEQYF.